The 19 T cell receptor beta chains below were found in one sample sequenced in a study of cytomegalovirus exposure and HLA in healthy donors. It was with 60 Vbeta and 13 Jbeta primers that the PCR ran. The data were produced by immunoSEQ multiplex PCR, yet TCRdb's version contains in-frame clones alone and is incomplete. The table lists around 130,000 clones, about 69% of them singletons. The specimen sequenced was PBMCs. These receptors all stem from a man aged 30 to 39 in good health and CMV-seronegative.

The genes are TRBV29-1 and TRBJ1-2, with D possibly TRBD1 on 6 matching bases. Germline V CDR1 and CDR2: SQVTM, ANQGSEA. This CDR3 comprises 14 residues. Trimming shortened V by 4 bases and J by 5 bases, and 17 bases separated the two germline ends. The CDR3 region is CSVAGQQGDYGYTF. CDR3 DNA sequence: TGCAGCGTTGCAGGCCAACAGGGAGATTATGGCTACACCTTC.

This rearrangement joins TRBV19 to TRBJ1-2; 9 bases fit TRBD1. Trimming removed 3 bases from V and 8 bases from J; junction bases left unmatched: 4. The germline V gene encodes CDR1 LNHDA and CDR2 SQIVND (reference sequence). The CDR3 contains 13 residues. CDR3 bases: TGTGCCAGTAGTATGGGACAGGGTCACGGCTACACCTTC. This codes for CASSMGQGHGYTF. Complete variable domain (other parts from reference TRBV19 and TRBJ1-2): DGGITQSPKYLFRKEGQNVTLSCEQNLNHDAMYWYRQDPGQGLRLIYYSQIVNDFQKGDIAEGYSVSREKKESFPLTVTSAQKNPTAFYLCASSMGQGHGYTFGSGTRLTVV.

The chain carries TRBV6-1 and TRBJ1-6, with TRBD1 matching over 8 bases. The junction had 7 bases not matched to a gene; V was cut back by 2 bases and J by 10 bases. Germline V gene data show CDR1 as MNHNS and CDR2 as SASEGT. This CDR3 comprises 15 residues. The DNA of the CDR3 is TGTGCCAGCAGTGAATACGACAGGGGTTTCTCACCCCTCCACTTT. It specifies CASSEYDRGFSPLHF.

V gene TRBV28 combines with J gene TRBJ2-7; D is perhaps TRBD2 (6 bases). V was trimmed by 3 bases and J by 4 bases, leaving 10 bases between them. This CDR3 is 13 amino acids long. The germline V gene encodes CDR1 MDHEN and CDR2 SYDVKM. The CDR3 DNA reads TGTGCCAGCAGTTTTGGCGGGAAGTACGAGCAGTACTTC. Translated, it gives CASSFGGKYEQYF.

In its sample, this clone was seen a few times. The V call is TRBV30, the J call TRBJ1-1; D uncertain. The CDR3 consists of 12 residues. V was clipped by 0 bases and J by 10 bases, with 12 bases between them. Germline CDR1 GTSNPN, CDR2 SVGIG (reference sequence). DNA for the CDR3: TGTGCCTGGAGTGTACTCCAGGCATTAGCTTTCTTT. This codes for CAWSVLQALAFF. Using reference TRBV30 and TRBJ1-1 for the parts outside the CDR3, the full variable domain is SQTIHQWPATLVQPVGSPLSLECTVEGTSNPNLYWYRQAAGRGLQLLFYSVGIGQISSEVPQNLSASRPQDRQFILSSKKLLLSDSGFYLCAWSVLQALAFFGQGTRLTVV.

This sequence joins TRBV29-1 and TRBJ2-5; 7 nucleotides align to TRBD2. Germline CDR1 SQVTM, CDR2 ANQGSEA. This CDR3 has 10 amino acids. Trimming cost V 6 bases and J 5 bases; bases outside gene matches: 0. Here the CDR3 DNA reads TGCAGCGTAGCGGGGGAGACCCAGTACTTC. Amino acids: CSVAGETQYF.

This clone was seen more than once but under ten times. The rearrangement links TRBV7-9 to TRBJ2-3; the D gene is possibly TRBD1 (6 bases). CDR3 length: 16 residues. The V gene lost 4 bases and the J gene lost 7 bases, with 21 bases spanning the gap. Germline-derived CDR1 and CDR2 are SEHNR and FQNEAQ (reference sequence). This CDR3 reads CASSSPREQGSHTQYF. CDR3 sequence (DNA): TGTGCCAGCAGCTCCCCGCGTGAGCAGGGGAGTCATACGCAGTATTTT.

The V and J genes are TRBV5-6 and TRBJ2-7; maybe TRBD2 (5 bases). From germline, CDR1 is SGHDT and CDR2 YYEEEE. The CDR3 covers 16 residues. The V gene lost 4 bases and the J gene lost 3 bases, with 20 bases spanning the gap. The CDR3 region is CASSPESGSGLYEQYF. CDR3 DNA: TGTGCCAGCAGCCCGGAAAGCGGATCTGGGCTCTACGAGCAGTACTTC.

The rearrangement uses TRBV7-2 and TRBJ2-7, with 13 bases identical to TRBD2. CDR3 length equals 15 residues. Germline CDR1 and CDR2: SGHTA and FQGNSA. After removal of 4 bases from V and 8 bases from J, the junction contained 8 bases not matched to a gene. The CDR3 loop is CASSSMGLAGLKQYF. CDR3 in DNA: TGTGCCAGCAGCTCCATGGGACTAGCGGGACTAAAGCAGTACTTC.

The chain carries TRBV29-1 and TRBJ2-7, with a tentative D call TRBD1 (5 bases). From germline, CDR1 is SQVTM and CDR2 ANQGSEA. V was cut by 6 bases and J by 5 bases, with 11 bases left in between. This CDR3 is 11 amino acids long. Written as DNA, the CDR3 is TGCAGCGTCAGTACAGGTAACGAGCAGTACTTC. Translating it yields CSVSTGNEQYF.

The rearrangement uses TRBV10-3 and TRBJ1-1; 9 positions agree with TRBD1. The CDR3 is made up of 13 amino acids. The J segment lost 1 base and the V segment lost 8 bases, leaving 2 bases of the junction unmatched. Germline V gives CDR1 ENHRY, CDR2 SYGVKD. CDR3 protein: CAIVGQGNTEAFF. CDR3 in DNA: TGTGCCATCGTGGGACAGGGGAACACTGAAGCTTTCTTT.

The V call is TRBV5-1, the J call TRBJ2-7; TRBD2 aligns across 11 bases. The length of the CDR3 is 16 residues. Germline values: CDR1 SGHRS, CDR2 YFSETQ. With V trimmed by 5 bases and J by 1 base, 8 bases remained unmatched. Written as DNA, the CDR3 is TGCGCCAGCAGGGCCGCTAGCGGGGGGATATCCTACGAGCAGTACTTC. Its protein is CASRAASGGISYEQYF.

This clone was found a few times. The chain couples TRBV27 to TRBJ1-2; 9 nucleotides agree with TRBD1. V dropped 3 bases and J dropped 2; count of bases not matched to a gene: 4. This CDR3 region has 15 residues. The germline V gene encodes CDR1 MNHEY and CDR2 SMNVEV (reference sequence). This chain's CDR3 is CASSFIQGANYGYTF. CDR3 nucleotide sequence: TGTGCCAGCAGTTTTATACAGGGGGCGAACTATGGCTACACCTTC.

The rearrangement uses TRBV19 and TRBJ2-2, with no clear D. The CDR3 is made up of 12 amino acids. Trimming took 5 bases from V and 7 from J, leaving 8 bases between them. Per the germline V gene, CDR1 is LNHDA and CDR2 is SQIVND (reference sequence). For the CDR3, the DNA is TGTGCCAGTAGTTTCCCAGTCGGGGAGCTGTTTTTT. As protein: CASSFPVGELFF.

This chain links TRBV11-2 with TRBJ1-1, with a possible D match to TRBD1 (5 bases). The CDR3 runs to 13 residues. Trimming took 0 bases from V and 11 from J, leaving 13 bases between them. Germline CDR1 SGHAT, CDR2 FQNNGV. CDR3 nucleotide sequence: TGTGCCAGCAGCTTAGAGGAAGGGGTGGTCGCTTTCTTT. Protein: CASSLEEGVVAFF.

J is TRBJ2-7 and V is TRBV20-1, with 7 nucleotides matching TRBD2. Trimming removed 6 bases from V and 3 bases from J; junction bases left unmatched: 2. The germline V gene has CDR1 DFQATT and CDR2 SNEGSKA (reference sequence). There are 11 residues in the CDR3. The CDR3 loop is CSAGTIYEQYF. In DNA, the CDR3 is TGCAGTGCCGGGACTATCTACGAGCAGTACTTC.

This clone appeared a few times. The chain couples TRBV27 to TRBJ1-2, with D possibly being TRBD1 (5 bases). Trimming cost V 6 bases and J 2 bases, with 10 bases left between them. CDR1 and CDR2 from the germline V gene are MNHEY and SMNVEV (reference sequence). The CDR3 runs to 13 residues. The DNA of the CDR3 is TGTGCCAGCAGGGGGGAGGGAAACTATGGCTACACCTTC. This translates into CASRGEGNYGYTF.

This clone has just a few counts. This chain connects TRBV6-5 to TRBJ1-4, with TRBD1 matching over 7 bases. With V trimmed by 2 bases and J by 8 bases, 5 bases remained unmatched. The CDR3 length is 14 residues. Germline lookup yields CDR1 MNHEY and CDR2 SVGAGI. The CDR3 sequence: CASSYRGGREKLFF. The CDR3 nucleotides read TGTGCCAGCAGTTACCGAGGGGGCAGGGAAAAACTGTTTTTT.

The rearrangement uses TRBV7-8 and TRBJ1-3; 9 nucleotides match TRBD1. The V and J ends lost 5 bases and 1 base, in that order; junction bases with no gene match: 3. The germline V gene has CDR1 SGHVS and CDR2 FQNEAQ. The CDR3 covers 15 residues. The DNA for the CDR3 is TGTGCCAGCAGCGGGACAGGGCATTCTGGAAACACCATATATTTT. It yields the protein CASSGTGHSGNTIYF.